One T cell receptor beta chain is described in this entry. This sample is part of a study of Ad26.COV2.S vaccination and SARS-CoV-2 variants. Repertoires were generated with immunoSEQ multiplex PCR, while TCRdb's copy carries only in-frame clones and drops some. Of hundreds of thousands of clones detected, approximately 90% appear once; the ten largest clones hold 3.9%. The CDR3 is 13 amino acids. Deletions cut 5 bases from V and 8 bases from J, with 16 bases between. The germline V gene has CDR1 MNHEY and CDR2 SMNVEV (reference sequence). This chain connects TRBV27 to TRBJ2-7, with no clear D. The clonotype comes from a human donor who had recovered from COVID-19. Sequenced material: peripheral blood, taken after recovery from COVID-19. CDR3 nucleotide sequence: TGTGCCAGCAGTGAAGACGGTAGAAGCAAGCAGTACTTC. Its protein product is CASSEDGRSKQYF.